This T cell receptor (beta chain) is from a study of T cell responses to AZD1222 COVID-19 vaccine. Per germline, CDR1 LGHDT and CDR2 YNNKEL (reference sequence). Trimming removed 1 base from V and 5 bases from J, with 5 bases in between. The CDR3 totals 12 residues. General study results and limits: Seropositive at baseline were only a handful of AZD1222 recipients. The study sampled repertoires only after the peak T cell response.

Concerning this clone: Its antigen is not identified.

Recipients boosted at about 4 weeks or about 12 weeks are pooled. The method was immunoSEQ multiplex PCR; TCRdb's version includes in-frame clones alone and lacks a portion of them. The sample has about 69,000 clones, around 78% seen once. This specimen was peripheral blood, taken 28 days after the second AZD1222 dose. V usage is TRBV3-1 (or the pseudogene TRBV3-2) and J usage is TRBJ1-2; D gene uncertain. The clonotype was recovered from an adult who received the AZD1222 COVID-19 vaccine. DNA of the CDR3: TGTGCCAGCAGCCAAGTGGAGTATGGCTACACCTTC. Its translation is CASSQVEYGYTF.